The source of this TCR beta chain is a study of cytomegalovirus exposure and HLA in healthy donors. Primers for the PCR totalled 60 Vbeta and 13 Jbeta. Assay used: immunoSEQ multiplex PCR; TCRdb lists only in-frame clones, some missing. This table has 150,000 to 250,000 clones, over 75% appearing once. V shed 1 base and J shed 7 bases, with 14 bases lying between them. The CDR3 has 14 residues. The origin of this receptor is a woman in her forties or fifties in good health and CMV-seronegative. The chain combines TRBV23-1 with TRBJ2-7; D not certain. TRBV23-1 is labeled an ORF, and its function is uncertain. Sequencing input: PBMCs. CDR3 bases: TGCGCCAGCAGTCAATATCTGGGCCACGGAGAGCAGTACTTC. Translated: CASSQYLGHGEQYF.